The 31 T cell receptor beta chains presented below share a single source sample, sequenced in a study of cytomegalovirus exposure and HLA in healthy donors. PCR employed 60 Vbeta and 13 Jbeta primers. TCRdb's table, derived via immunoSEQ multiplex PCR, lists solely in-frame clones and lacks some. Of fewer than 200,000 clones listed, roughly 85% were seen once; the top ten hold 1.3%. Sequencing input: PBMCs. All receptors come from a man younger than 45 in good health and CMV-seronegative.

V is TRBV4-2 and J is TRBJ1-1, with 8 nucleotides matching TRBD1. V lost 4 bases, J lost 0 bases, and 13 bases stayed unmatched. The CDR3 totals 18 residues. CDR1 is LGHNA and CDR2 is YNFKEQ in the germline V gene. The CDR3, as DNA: TGTGCCAGCAGCCCACTTCTCGGACAGGGCGGCGTGAACACTGAAGCTTTCTTT. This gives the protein CASSPLLGQGGVNTEAFF.

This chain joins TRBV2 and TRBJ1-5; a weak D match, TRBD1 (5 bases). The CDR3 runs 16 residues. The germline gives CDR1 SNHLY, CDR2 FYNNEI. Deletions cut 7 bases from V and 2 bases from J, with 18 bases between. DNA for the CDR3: TGTGCCAGCAAAAGGGAAGGGACTACGGGCAATCAGCCCCAGCATTTT. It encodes CASKREGTTGNQPQHF.

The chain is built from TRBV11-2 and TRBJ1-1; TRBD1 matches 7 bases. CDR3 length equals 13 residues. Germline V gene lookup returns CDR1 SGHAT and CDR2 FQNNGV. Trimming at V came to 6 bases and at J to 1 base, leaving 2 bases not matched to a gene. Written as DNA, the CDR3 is TGTGCCAGCAGTGGGGACAGGAACACTGAAGCTTTCTTT. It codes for CASSGDRNTEAFF.

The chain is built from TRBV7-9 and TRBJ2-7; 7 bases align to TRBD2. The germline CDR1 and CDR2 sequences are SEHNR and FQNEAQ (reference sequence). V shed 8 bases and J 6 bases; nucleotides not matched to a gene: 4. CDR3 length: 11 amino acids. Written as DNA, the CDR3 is TGTGCCAGCGTCGGGGGGTCCGAGCAGTACTTC. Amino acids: CASVGGSEQYF.

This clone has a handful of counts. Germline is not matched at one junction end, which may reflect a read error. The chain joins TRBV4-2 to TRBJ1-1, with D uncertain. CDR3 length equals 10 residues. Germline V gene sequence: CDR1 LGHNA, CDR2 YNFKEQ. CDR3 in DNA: TGTGCCAGCAGCCAAGATGAGCAACGCTTT. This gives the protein CASSQDEQRF.

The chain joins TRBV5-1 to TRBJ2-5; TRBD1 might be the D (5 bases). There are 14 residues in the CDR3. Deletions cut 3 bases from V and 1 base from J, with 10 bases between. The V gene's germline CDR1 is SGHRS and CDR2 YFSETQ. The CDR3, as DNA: TGCGCCAGCAGCTGGGGCCAGGCCCAAGAGACCCAGTACTTC. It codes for CASSWGQAQETQYF.

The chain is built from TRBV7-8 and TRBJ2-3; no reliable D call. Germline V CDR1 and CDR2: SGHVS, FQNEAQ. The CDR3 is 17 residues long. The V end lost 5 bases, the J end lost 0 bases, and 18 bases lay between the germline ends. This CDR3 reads CASSPFLTFASTDTQYF. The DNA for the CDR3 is TGTGCCAGCAGCCCTTTTCTGACTTTCGCTAGCACAGATACGCAGTATTTT.

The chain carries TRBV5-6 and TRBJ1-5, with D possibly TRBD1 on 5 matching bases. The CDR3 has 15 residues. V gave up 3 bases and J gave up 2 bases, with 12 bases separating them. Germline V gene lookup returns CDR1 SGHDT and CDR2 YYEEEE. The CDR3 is CASSSGSLGNQPQHF. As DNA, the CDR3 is TGTGCCAGCAGCTCAGGGTCGTTAGGCAATCAGCCCCAGCATTTT. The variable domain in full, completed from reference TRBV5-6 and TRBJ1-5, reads DAGVTQSPTHLIKTRGQQVTLRCSPKSGHDTVSWYQQALGQGPQFIFQYYEEEERQRGNFPDRFSGHQFPNYSSELNVNALLLGDSALYLCASSSGSLGNQPQHFGDGTRLSIL.

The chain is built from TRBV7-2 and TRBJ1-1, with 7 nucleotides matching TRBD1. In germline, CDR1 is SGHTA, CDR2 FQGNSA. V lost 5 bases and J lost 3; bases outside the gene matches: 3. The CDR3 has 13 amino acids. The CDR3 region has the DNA TGTGCCAGCAGCAACAGGGGTGACACTGAAGCTTTCTTT. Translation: CASSNRGDTEAFF.

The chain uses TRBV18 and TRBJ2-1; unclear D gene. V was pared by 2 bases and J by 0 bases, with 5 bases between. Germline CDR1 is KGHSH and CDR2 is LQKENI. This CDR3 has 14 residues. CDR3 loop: CASSPSSSYNEQFF. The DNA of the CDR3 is TGTGCCAGCTCACCAAGCTCCTCCTACAATGAGCAGTTCTTC.

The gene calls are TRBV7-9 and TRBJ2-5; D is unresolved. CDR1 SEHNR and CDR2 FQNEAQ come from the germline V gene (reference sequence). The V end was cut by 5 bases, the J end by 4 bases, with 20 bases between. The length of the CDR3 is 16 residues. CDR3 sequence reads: CASSPPRGAAAETQYF. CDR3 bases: TGTGCCAGCAGCCCCCCTCGAGGCGCTGCTGCAGAGACCCAGTACTTC.

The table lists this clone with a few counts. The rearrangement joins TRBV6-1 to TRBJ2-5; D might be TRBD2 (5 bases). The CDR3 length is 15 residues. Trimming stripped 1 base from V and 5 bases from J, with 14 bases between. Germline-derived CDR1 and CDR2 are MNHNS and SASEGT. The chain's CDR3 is CASSEVNAGRETQYF. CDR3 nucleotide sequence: TGTGCCAGCAGTGAAGTAAATGCGGGCAGGGAGACCCAGTACTTC.

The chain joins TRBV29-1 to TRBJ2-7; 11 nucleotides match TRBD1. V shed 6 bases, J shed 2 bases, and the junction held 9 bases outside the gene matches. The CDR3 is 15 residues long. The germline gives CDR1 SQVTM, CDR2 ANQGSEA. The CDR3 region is CSVAIRDRGTYEQYF. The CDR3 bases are TGCAGCGTAGCTATCCGGGACAGGGGGACCTACGAGCAGTACTTC.

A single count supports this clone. DNA of the CDR3: TGTGCCAGCAGCGGGGGGGACAGGGCGAACACTGAAGCTTTCTTT. Its protein is CASSGGDRANTEAFF. V and J are TRBV5-6 and TRBJ1-1; 9 bases are a match to TRBD1. J was trimmed by 1 base and V by 4 bases; bases with no gene match: 5. The CDR3 sequence is 15 residues long. Germline CDR1 and CDR2: SGHDT and YYEEEE.

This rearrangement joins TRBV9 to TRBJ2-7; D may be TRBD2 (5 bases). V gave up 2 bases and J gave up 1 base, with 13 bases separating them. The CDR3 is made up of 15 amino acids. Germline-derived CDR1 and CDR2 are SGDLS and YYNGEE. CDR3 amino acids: CASSVPCRGSYEQYF. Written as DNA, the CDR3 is TGTGCCAGCAGCGTCCCTTGCCGGGGTTCCTACGAGCAGTACTTC. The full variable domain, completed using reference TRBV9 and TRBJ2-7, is DSGVTQTPKHLITATGQRVTLRCSPRSGDLSVYWYQQSLDQGLQFLIQYYNGEERAKGNILERFSAQQFPDLHSELNLSSLELGDSALYFCASSVPCRGSYEQYFGPGTRLTVT.

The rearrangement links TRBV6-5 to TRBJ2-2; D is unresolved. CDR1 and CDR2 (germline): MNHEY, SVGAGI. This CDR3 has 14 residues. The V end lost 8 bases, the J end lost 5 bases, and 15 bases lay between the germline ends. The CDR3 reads CASSRAARTGELFF. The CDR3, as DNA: TGTGCCAGCTCCCGCGCCGCGAGGACCGGGGAGCTGTTTTTT.

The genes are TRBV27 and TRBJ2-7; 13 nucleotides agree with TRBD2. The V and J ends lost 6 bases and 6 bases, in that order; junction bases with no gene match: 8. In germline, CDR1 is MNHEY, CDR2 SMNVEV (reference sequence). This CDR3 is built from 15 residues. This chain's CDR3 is CASRGPGLAGSEQYF. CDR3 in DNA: TGTGCCAGCAGAGGACCGGGACTAGCGGGGTCCGAGCAGTACTTC.

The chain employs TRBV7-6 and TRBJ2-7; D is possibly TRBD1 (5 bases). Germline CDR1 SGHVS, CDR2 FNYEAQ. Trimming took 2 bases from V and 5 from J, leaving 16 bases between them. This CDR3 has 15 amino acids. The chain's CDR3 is CASSLYPQGTNEQYF. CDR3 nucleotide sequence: TGTGCCAGCAGCTTATATCCGCAGGGTACCAACGAGCAGTACTTC.

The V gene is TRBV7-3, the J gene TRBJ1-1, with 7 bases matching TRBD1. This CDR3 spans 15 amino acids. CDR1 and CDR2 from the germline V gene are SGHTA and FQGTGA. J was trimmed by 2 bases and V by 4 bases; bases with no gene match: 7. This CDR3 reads CASSSPGQTNTEAFF. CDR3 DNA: TGTGCCAGCAGCTCACCGGGACAGACTAACACTGAAGCTTTCTTT.

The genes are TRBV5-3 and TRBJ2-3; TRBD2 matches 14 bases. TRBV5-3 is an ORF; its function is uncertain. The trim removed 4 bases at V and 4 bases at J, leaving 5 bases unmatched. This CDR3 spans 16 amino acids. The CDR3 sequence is CARSLKTSGRADTQYF. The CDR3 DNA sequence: TGTGCCAGAAGCCTAAAGACTAGCGGGAGGGCAGATACGCAGTATTTT.

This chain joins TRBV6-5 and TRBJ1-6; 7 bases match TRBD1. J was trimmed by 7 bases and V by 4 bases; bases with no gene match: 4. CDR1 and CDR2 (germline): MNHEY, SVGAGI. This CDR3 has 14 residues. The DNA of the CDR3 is TGTGCCAGCAGTTTCGGGACAGCCAATTCACCCCTCCACTTT. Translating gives CASSFGTANSPLHF.

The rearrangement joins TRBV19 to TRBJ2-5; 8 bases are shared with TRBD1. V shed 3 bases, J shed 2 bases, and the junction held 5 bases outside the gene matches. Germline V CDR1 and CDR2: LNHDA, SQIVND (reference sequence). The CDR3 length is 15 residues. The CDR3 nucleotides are TGTGCCAGTAGTATCGCGACAGGGGCTCAAGAGACCCAGTACTTC. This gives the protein CASSIATGAQETQYF. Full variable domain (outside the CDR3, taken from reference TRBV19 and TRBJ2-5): DGGITQSPKYLFRKEGQNVTLSCEQNLNHDAMYWYRQDPGQGLRLIYYSQIVNDFQKGDIAEGYSVSREKKESFPLTVTSAQKNPTAFYLCASSIATGAQETQYFGPGTRLLVL.

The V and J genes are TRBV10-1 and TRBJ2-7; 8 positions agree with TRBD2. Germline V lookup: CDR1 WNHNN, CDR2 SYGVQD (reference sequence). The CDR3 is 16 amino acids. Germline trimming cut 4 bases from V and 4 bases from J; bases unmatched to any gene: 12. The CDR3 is CASSAGGAGVLYEQYF. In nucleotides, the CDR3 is TGCGCCAGCAGTGCCGGAGGAGCGGGAGTATTGTACGAGCAGTACTTC.

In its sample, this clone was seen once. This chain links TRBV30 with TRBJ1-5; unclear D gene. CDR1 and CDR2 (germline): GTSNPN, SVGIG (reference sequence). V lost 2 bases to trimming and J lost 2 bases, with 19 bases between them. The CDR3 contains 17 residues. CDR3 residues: CAWSWAGRGLGNQPQHF. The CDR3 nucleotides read TGTGCCTGGAGTTGGGCAGGTCGCGGGTTGGGCAATCAGCCCCAGCATTTT.

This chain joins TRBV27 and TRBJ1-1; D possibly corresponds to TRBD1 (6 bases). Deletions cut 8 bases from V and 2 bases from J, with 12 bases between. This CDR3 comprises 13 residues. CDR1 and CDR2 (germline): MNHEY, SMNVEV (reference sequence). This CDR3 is CASRRGGNTEAFF. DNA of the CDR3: TGTGCCAGCCGGAGGGGGGGCAACACTGAAGCTTTCTTT.

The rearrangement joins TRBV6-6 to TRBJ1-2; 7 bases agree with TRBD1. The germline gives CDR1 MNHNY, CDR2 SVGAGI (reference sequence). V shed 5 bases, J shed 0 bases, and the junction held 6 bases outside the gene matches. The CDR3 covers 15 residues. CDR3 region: CASSARDRANYGYTF. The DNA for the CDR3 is TGTGCCAGCAGTGCCCGGGACAGAGCTAACTATGGCTACACCTTC.

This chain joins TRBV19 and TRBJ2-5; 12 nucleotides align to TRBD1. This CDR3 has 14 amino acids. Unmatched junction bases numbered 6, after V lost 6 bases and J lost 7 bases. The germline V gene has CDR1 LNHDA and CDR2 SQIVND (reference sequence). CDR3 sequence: CASSGTGGRGTQYF. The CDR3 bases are TGTGCCAGTAGCGGGACAGGGGGCCGTGGGACCCAGTACTTC.

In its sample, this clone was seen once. The CDR3 region is CASSPARGTQYF. The CDR3 nucleotides read TGTGCCAGCAGCCCGGCCCGGGGGACCCAGTACTTC. The V and J genes are TRBV7-2 and TRBJ2-5; tentatively, D is TRBD2 (5 bases). The CDR3 spans 12 residues. V was trimmed by 5 bases and J by 7 bases, leaving 11 bases between them. The germline CDR1 and CDR2 sequences are SGHTA and FQGNSA.

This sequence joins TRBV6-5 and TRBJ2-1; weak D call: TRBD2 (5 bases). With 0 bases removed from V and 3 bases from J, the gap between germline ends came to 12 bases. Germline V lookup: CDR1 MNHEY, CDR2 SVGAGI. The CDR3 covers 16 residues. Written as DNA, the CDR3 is TGTGCCAGCAGTTACTCGCCGCCCGGGGTCTACAATGAGCAGTTCTTC. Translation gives CASSYSPPGVYNEQFF.

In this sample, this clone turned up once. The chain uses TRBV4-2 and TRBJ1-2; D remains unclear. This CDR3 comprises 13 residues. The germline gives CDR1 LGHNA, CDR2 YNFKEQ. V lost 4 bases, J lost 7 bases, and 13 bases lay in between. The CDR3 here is CASSLVPTGGYTF. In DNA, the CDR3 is TGTGCCAGCAGCCTAGTTCCTACGGGTGGCTACACCTTC.

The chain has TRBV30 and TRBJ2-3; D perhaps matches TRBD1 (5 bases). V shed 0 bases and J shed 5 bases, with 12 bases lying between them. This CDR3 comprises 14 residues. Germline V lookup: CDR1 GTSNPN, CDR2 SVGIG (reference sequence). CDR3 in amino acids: CAWSVLGPEDTQYF. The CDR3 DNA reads TGTGCCTGGAGTGTACTGGGGCCTGAAGATACGCAGTATTTT.